These 11 T cell receptor beta chains originate from one sample sequenced in a study of blood T cell repertoires in COVID-19. Repertoires were generated with immunoSEQ multiplex PCR, while TCRdb's copy carries only in-frame clones and drops some. The sample records under 250,000 clones, about nine tenths being singletons. Sequencing was carried out using peripheral blood. All receptors come from a man aged 55-75 years who had recovered from COVID-19.

V gene TRBV19 combines with J gene TRBJ2-2; D possibly corresponds to TRBD2 (6 bases). V was shortened by 7 bases and J by 7 bases, with 16 bases between the two germline ends. The CDR3 runs to 14 residues. Germline loops: CDR1 LNHDA, CDR2 SQIVND (reference sequence). For the CDR3, the DNA is TGTGCCAGTAAGGGAAAGCAGGGAGGCGGGGAGCTGTTTTTT. It translates to CASKGKQGGGELFF.

This sequence joins TRBV19 and TRBJ2-1; possible D gene TRBD2, 8 bases. This CDR3 spans 16 amino acids. The V end lost 11 bases, the J end lost 4 bases, and 24 bases lay between the germline ends. The germline V gene encodes CDR1 LNHDA and CDR2 SQIVND (reference sequence). The CDR3 nucleotides are TGTGCCCTCCAAGGGGGCGGGGGGCTCTATTACAATGAGCAGTTCTTC. Translation: CALQGGGGLYYNEQFF.

The chain is built from TRBV4-3 and TRBJ1-4, with 8 bases identical to TRBD1. Germline CDR1 and CDR2: LGHNA and YSLEER. The ends lost 3 bases at V and 8 bases at J; junction bases unmatched: 11. There are 16 residues in the CDR3. Written as DNA, the CDR3 is TGCGCCAGCAGCCAGGGCGACAGGGGAACTCGGGAAAAACTGTTTTTT. Amino acids: CASSQGDRGTREKLFF.

The V gene is TRBV4-1, the J gene TRBJ1-5; D uncertain. Trimming shortened V by 2 bases and J by 0 bases, and 8 bases separated the two germline ends. Looked up from germline, CDR1 is MGHRA and CDR2 is YSYEKL. This CDR3 contains 15 residues. CDR3 loop: CASSQLQISNQPQHF. DNA of the CDR3: TGCGCCAGCAGCCAACTACAGATTAGCAATCAGCCCCAGCATTTT.

V gene TRBV7-9 combines with J gene TRBJ2-1; TRBD1 matches 10 bases. The CDR3 is 14 amino acids. J gave up 7 bases and V 7 bases, and 7 bases lay outside the gene matches. Per the germline V gene, CDR1 is SEHNR and CDR2 is FQNEAQ (reference sequence). DNA for the CDR3: TGTGCCAGCACCGGGACAGGGGATCGGAATGAGCAGTTCTTC. Translating it yields CASTGTGDRNEQFF.

Concerning this clone: One end of the junction fails to match germline, which may point to a read error. The CDR3 region has the DNA TGTGCCAGCAGTCAAGCGGGACAGCCTAATGAGCAGTTCTTC. Amino acid sequence: CASSQAGQPNEQFF. The chain is built from TRBV3-1 (or the pseudogene TRBV3-2) and TRBJ2-1; D possibly matches TRBD1 or TRBD2 (7 bases each). CDR1 is LGHDT and CDR2 is YNNKEL in the germline V gene (reference sequence). The CDR3 runs 14 residues.

The chain couples TRBV7-9 to TRBJ2-1, with 11 bases that match TRBD2. V lost 3 bases and J lost 2; bases outside the gene matches: 6. The CDR3 runs 17 residues. Per germline, CDR1 SEHNR and CDR2 FQNEAQ (reference sequence). Written as DNA, the CDR3 is TGTGCCAGCAGCTTGGGGACTAGCGGACTGACCTACAATGAGCAGTTCTTC. Its translation is CASSLGTSGLTYNEQFF. Combining the CDR3 with reference TRBV7-9 and TRBJ2-1 gives the whole variable domain DTGVSQNPRHKITKRGQNVTFRCDPISEHNRLYWYRQTLGQGPEFLTYFQNEAQLEKSRLLSDRFSAERPKGSFSTLEIQRTEQGDSAMYLCASSLGTSGLTYNEQFFGPGTRLTVL.

This chain uses TRBV5-1 with TRBJ2-1; TRBD1 matches at 7 bases. V was pared by 3 bases and J by 4 bases, with 7 bases of the junction left unmatched. Germline CDR1 reads SGHRS; CDR2 reads YFSETQ. The CDR3 has 15 amino acids. CDR3 loop: CASSYRGSRYNEQFF. CDR3 coding DNA: TGCGCCAGCAGCTACAGGGGATCGAGGTACAATGAGCAGTTCTTC.

The gene calls are TRBV28 and TRBJ2-7; TRBD2 matches 10 bases. This CDR3 comprises 14 residues. V was clipped by 4 bases and J by 3 bases; unmatched bases: 3. The germline CDR1 and CDR2 sequences are MDHEN and SYDVKM. As DNA, the CDR3 is TGTGCCAGCAGTTCCGGGACTAGCGACTACGAGCAGTACTTC. It specifies CASSSGTSDYEQYF.

CDR3 nucleotides: TGTGCCAGCAGCCCAGGTGAGGGGGCCAAGCAGTACTTC. This codes for CASSPGEGAKQYF. The chain recombines TRBV27 with TRBJ2-7; 7 positions match TRBD1. With 6 bases clipped from V and 8 bases from J, the junction kept 10 bases outside the gene matches. There are 13 residues in the CDR3. From germline, CDR1 is MNHEY and CDR2 SMNVEV (reference sequence).

CDR3 DNA: TGTGCCAGCAGCCAAGAGTCAGGGGGGTGGGAGACCCAGTACTTC. Encoded protein: CASSQESGGWETQYF. The V and J genes are TRBV3-1 (or the pseudogene TRBV3-2) and TRBJ2-5; TRBD1 might be the D (7 bases). The CDR3 is 15 amino acids. The ends were cut back, 0 bases at V and 5 bases at J, with 13 bases in the middle. In germline, CDR1 is LGHDT, CDR2 YNNKEL (reference sequence).